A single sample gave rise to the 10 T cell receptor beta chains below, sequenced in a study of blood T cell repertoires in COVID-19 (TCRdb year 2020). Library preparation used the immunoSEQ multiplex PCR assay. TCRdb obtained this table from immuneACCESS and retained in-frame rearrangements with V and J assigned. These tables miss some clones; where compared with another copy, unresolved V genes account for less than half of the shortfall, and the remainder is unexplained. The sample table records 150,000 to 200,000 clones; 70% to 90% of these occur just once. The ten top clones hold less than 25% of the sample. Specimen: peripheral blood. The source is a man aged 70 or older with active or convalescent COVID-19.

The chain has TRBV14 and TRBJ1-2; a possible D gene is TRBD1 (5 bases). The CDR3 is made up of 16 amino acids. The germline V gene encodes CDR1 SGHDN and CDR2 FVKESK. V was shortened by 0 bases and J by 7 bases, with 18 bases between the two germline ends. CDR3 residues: CASSQDSPGRVGGYTF. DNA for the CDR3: TGTGCCAGCAGCCAAGATTCCCCAGGGAGGGTCGGTGGCTACACCTTC.

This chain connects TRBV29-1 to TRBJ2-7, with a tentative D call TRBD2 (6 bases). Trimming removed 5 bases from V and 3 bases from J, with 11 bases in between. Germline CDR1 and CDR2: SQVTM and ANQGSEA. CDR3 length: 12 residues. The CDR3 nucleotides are TGCAGCGTTTGCGGGGAGCTCTACGAGCAGTACTTC. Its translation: CSVCGELYEQYF.

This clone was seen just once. CDR3 coding DNA: TGCGCCAGCACCCGGGGGGCGGATAATGAAAAACTGTTTTTT. It yields the protein CASTRGADNEKLFF. V and J are TRBV5-1 and TRBJ1-4; a weak D match, TRBD1 (6 bases). V lost 6 bases and J 4 bases, leaving 13 bases between the germline ends. The CDR3 contains 14 residues. Per the germline V gene, CDR1 is SGHRS and CDR2 is YFSETQ.

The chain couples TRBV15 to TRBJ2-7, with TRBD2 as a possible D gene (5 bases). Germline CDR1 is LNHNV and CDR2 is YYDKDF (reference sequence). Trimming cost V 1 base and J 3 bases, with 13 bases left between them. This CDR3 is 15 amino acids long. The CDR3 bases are TGTGCCACCAGCAGAGGGACCACGGGGAACTACGAGCAGTACTTC. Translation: CATSRGTTGNYEQYF.

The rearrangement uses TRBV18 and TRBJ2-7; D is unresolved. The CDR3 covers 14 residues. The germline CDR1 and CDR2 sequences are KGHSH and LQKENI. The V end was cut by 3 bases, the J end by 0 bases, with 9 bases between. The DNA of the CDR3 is TGTGCCAGCTCACCGGCGGTCTCCTCCTACGAGCAGTACTTC. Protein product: CASSPAVSSYEQYF.

The CDR3 here is CASTAEGTGSDTIYF. The CDR3 nucleotides are TGTGCCAGCACCGCGGAAGGGACAGGGTCGGACACCATATATTTT. This chain joins TRBV9 and TRBJ1-3; 9 nucleotides align to TRBD1. Germline V gene sequence: CDR1 SGDLS, CDR2 YYNGEE. The V gene end was trimmed by 6 bases and the J gene end by 8 bases; junction bases not matched to a gene: 12. The CDR3 loop spans 15 amino acids.

CDR3 sequence (DNA): TGTGCCAGCAGCCAGACGACAGACTCCACAGATACGCAGTATTTT. This sequence encodes CASSQTTDSTDTQYF. V and J are TRBV3-1 (or the pseudogene TRBV3-2) and TRBJ2-3; D is perhaps TRBD1 (5 bases). CDR3 size: 15 residues. V dropped 3 bases and J dropped 2 bases, with 12 bases sitting between them. Germline V gene data show CDR1 as LGHDT and CDR2 as YNNKEL (reference sequence).

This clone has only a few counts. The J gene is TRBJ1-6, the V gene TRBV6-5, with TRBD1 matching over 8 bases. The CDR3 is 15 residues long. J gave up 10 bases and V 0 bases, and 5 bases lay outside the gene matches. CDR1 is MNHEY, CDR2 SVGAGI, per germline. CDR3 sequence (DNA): TGTGCCAGCAGTTACTCCTGGACAGGGAACTCACCCCTCCACTTT. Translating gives CASSYSWTGNSPLHF.

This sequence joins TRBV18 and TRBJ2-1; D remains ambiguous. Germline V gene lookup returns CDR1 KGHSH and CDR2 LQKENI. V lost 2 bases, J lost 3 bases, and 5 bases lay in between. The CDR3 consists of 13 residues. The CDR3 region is CASSPSLYNEQFF. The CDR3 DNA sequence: TGTGCCAGCTCACCATCTCTCTACAATGAGCAGTTCTTC.

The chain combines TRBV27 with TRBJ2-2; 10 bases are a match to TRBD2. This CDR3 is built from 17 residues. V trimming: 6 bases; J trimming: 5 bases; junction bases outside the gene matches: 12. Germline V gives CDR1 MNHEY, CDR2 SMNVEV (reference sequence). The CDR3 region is CASRRASGSLVTGELFF. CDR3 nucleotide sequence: TGTGCCAGCAGGAGGGCTAGCGGGAGCTTGGTGACCGGGGAGCTGTTTTTT.